This T cell receptor (beta chain) was recorded in a study of regulatory T cells in long-lasting Graves disease. Study-level results: Clonotypes that were public and shared totalled fewer than 3,500 in persistent patients versus 800 to 1,000 in new patients. Persistent disease preferred TRBV28, TRBJ1-2 and TRBJ2-5; new disease, TRBV20-1 and TRBJ2-1.

This clonotype appeared a few times. Its matching antigen is unknown. A much larger clone sits a single nucleotide away, making a read error possible. Germline lookup yields CDR1 MNHEY and CDR2 SVGEGT. The CDR3 sequence is 19 residues long. The authors built TCR beta libraries using iRepertoire HTBI primers and Arm-PCR of CDR3 regions. Each CDR3 protein is one row after TCRdb ran MiXCR on the multiplex PCR reads. The table shows about 470,000 distinct CDR3 sequences, with 20% occurring only once. As to time point: persistent/refractory GD, antithyroid drugs over 5 years with positive TRAb. Extracted PBMC RNA gave rise to the TCR library.

The sequences come from peripheral blood mononuclear cells (PBMCs), collected when the disease was refractory, from a patient treated with antithyroid drugs. This clonotype was obtained from a female donor with Graves disease. The J gene is TRBJ1-1, the V gene TRBV6-2 or TRBV6-3, with D uncertain. DNA for the CDR3: TGTGCCAGCAGTCGAACCCTCCTTGGGCACGTTAGAACGAACACTGAAGCTTCCTTT. Translation gives CASSRTLLGHVRTNTEASF.